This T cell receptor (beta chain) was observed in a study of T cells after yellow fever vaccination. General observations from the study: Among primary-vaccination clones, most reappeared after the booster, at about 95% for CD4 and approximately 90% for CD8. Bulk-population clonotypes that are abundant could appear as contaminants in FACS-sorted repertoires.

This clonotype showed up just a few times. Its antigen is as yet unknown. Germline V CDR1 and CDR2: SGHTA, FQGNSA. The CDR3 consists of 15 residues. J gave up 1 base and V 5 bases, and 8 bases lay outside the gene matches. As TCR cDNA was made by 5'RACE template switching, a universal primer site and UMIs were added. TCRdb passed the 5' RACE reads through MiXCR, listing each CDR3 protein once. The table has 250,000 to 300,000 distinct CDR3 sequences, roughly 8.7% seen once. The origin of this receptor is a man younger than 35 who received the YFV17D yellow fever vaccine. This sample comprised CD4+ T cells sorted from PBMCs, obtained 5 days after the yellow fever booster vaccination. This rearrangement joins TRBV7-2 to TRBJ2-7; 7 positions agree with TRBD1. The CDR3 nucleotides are TGTGCCAGCAGCCGAGAACAGGGGATTTCCTACGAGCAGTACTTC. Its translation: CASSREQGISYEQYF.